The clone carrying this T cell receptor beta chain was observed a handful of times. What it binds is unknown. A single record per CDR3 protein comes from TCRdb applying MiXCR to the 5' RACE reads. Among fewer than 250,000 distinct CDR3 sequences listed, roughly a third were seen once. These data belong to a study of CD8 T cells in ankylosing spondylitis. Whole-study findings and limits: Blood from ankylosing spondylitis patients appeared to carry a characteristic roughly eight-variant TCR beta motif. Reactive arthritis synovial fluid and blood previously showed some of these motif variants.

V gave up 7 bases and J gave up 5 bases, with 17 bases separating them. The CDR3 extends over 13 amino acids. Germline V lookup: CDR1 SQVTM, CDR2 ANQGSEA. Sequenced input: blood, either unsorted or a sorted T cell fraction (not recorded which). This receptor was identified in a male donor with ankylosing spondylitis or in good health (not recorded which). The chain combines TRBV29-1 with TRBJ1-2; D is unresolved. CDR3 residues: CSALDGLEYGYTF. The CDR3 nucleotides read TGCAGCGCCCTGGACGGCTTAGAATATGGCTACACCTTC.